This entry concerns a single T cell receptor (beta chain). This clone was seen a single time. Its antigen is currently not known. Base qualities are not provided; no much larger clone lies one nucleotide away. Library construction relied on the immunoSEQ multiplex PCR assay. RNA was extracted from all samples and reverse transcribed into cDNA, which served as template for TCR sequencing. First-strand cDNA was synthesized using SuperScript III with a 2:1 mix of oligo-dT and random hexamers. A synthetic immune receptor repertoire was used to gauge amplification bias, and whatever bias remained was removed computationally. On the authors' methods: Raw reads were preprocessed to remove errors, and CDR3 was defined according to IMGT conventions as the region from the conserved cysteine to phenylalanine. Clonality was calculated as 1 minus Shannon entropy normalized by log2 of the number of productive unique TCRs. Whether scalp clones were CD4 or CD8 was inferred by matching scalp TCRbeta sequences against CD4 and CD8 repertoires sorted from blood. TCRdb took over this immuneACCESS table, retaining in-frame rearrangements with V and J assigned. Such tables are incomplete; in checked studies, under half of the missing clones stem from an unresolved V gene, and the remainder is unexplained. V and J calls and clone size are given by that table; D and trimming were obtained from the DNA. The sample table shows more than 200,000 clones, and 67% are seen once. The top ten clonotypes cover about 1.3% of the sample.

The time point label of this sample denotes: baseline before oral tofacitinib. Lesional scalp punch biopsies and peripheral blood were obtained from alopecia areata patients. After PBMCs were isolated by density centrifugation and stained for CD3, CD4 and CD8, a FACSAria was used to sort CD4+ and CD8+ T cells. This record belongs to a study of CD8+ T cells in alopecia areata (dated 2018 in TCRdb). Concerning the study at large: The treated patients took part in an open-label pilot trial in which moderate-to-severe alopecia areata was treated with oral tofacitinib at 5 to 10 mg twice daily. Tofacitinib-treated patients had biopsies at baseline and at 4 and 24 weeks of treatment, with a later scalp biopsy in several patients. Patients received tofacitinib for 6 to 18 months and were then followed off drug for 6 months to check for delayed response and recurrence. Clonality in the scalp was compared among normal scalp (n=4), patchy alopecia areata scalp (n=8), and alopecia totalis/universalis scalp (n=8). RNA was extracted with the PAXgene miRNA kit for fixed scalp, the miRNeasy kit for PBMCs, and the RNeasy kit for mouse skin. High-throughput TCRbeta sequencing was used to examine T cell clonal expansion in alopecia areata in both the C3H/HeJ mouse model and human patients. Scalp tissue and sorted CD4+ and CD8+ peripheral blood T cells from patchy and totalis/universalis alopecia areata patients and from healthy controls were covered by human TCRbeta sequencing. TCRbeta CDR3 regions were amplified by immunoSEQ multiplex PCR with 35 Vbeta forward and 13 Jbeta reverse primers.

Results the study describes overall, beyond this receptor: Compared with mice, TCR sequences shared between patients were less clear, possibly partly because of HLA diversity across the patient population. Lesional scalp, especially in alopecia totalis/universalis, showed higher clonality and more expanded CD8+ clones than normal scalp, suggesting antigenic drive. Unlike mouse skin, which is dominated by gammadelta T cells, normal human skin has resident alphabeta T cells that are also sequenced, and this complicates analysis of the scalp TCR repertoire.

The CDR1 and CDR2 encoded by the germline V gene (reference sequence) are GTSNPN and SVGIG. V is cut by 0 bases and J by 7 bases, and the space between the germline ends is 10 bases. The CDR3, cysteine through phenylalanine, is 13 amino acids long. CDR3 DNA is the only sequence kept; it has 39 bases, read in frame from the first base. This specimen was CD4+ T cells sorted from blood, taken at week 0. This TCR came from a human donor with alopecia areata. The rearranged segments are TRBV30 and TRBJ1-3; confidence is insufficient to name the D gene. The CDR3 reads as follows: CAWSVGGGNTIYF. The sequenced DNA: TGTGCCTGGAGTGTAGGCGGCGGGAACACCATATATTTT. With all but the CDR3 taken from the reference TRBV30 and TRBJ1-3 genes, the full variable domain is: SQTIHQWPATLVQPVGSPLSLECTVEGTSNPNLYWYRQAAGRGLQLLFYSVGIGQISSEVPQNLSASRPQDRQFILSSKKLLLSDSGFYLCAWSVGGGNTIYFGEGSWLTVV.